Reported below is one T cell receptor (beta chain). These data originate in a study of shared clonotypes between healthy human individuals. This CDR3 spans 16 amino acids. CDR1 is SGHRS and CDR2 is YFSETQ in the germline V gene. V shed 3 bases and J shed 1 base, with 16 bases lying between them. Sequencing was performed with immunoSEQ multiplex PCR; in TCRdb, only in-frame clones are kept and a portion is missing. The table includes over 700,000 clones, 55% to 80% detected once. This TCR was sampled from a woman aged 25 to 39 in good health. Sequences were obtained from memory CD4+ T cells sorted from blood. The subset denotes: CD45RA-negative fraction. The rearrangement links TRBV5-1 to TRBJ1-1; a weak D match, TRBD1 (5 bases). The CDR3 DNA is TGCGCCAGCAGCTCGTACAGGCCCGAACAGAACACTGAAGCTTTCTTT. Protein: CASSSYRPEQNTEAFF.